This T cell receptor beta chain was sequenced in a study of blood T cells in healthy people across ages. Germline CDR1 reads MNHEY; CDR2 reads SMNVEV (reference sequence). V was pared by 5 bases and J by 4 bases, with 11 bases of the junction left unmatched. The CDR3 consists of 16 residues. The second PCR ran roughly 6 to 11 cycles with a sample-barcoded 5' primer and J-beta primers. TCRdb reprocessed the 5' RACE reads via MiXCR and lists one record per CDR3 protein. The repertoire holds about 780,000 distinct CDR3 sequences, with 35% to 50% as singletons. Sequencing was performed on blood. This rearrangement joins TRBV27 to TRBJ2-3; 8 bases fit TRBD2. This clonotype originated in a man older than 75 in good health. In nucleotides, the CDR3 is TGTGCCAGCAGTCCAATAGCGGGGCTCTGGTCAGATACGCAGTATTTT. It is translated as CASSPIAGLWSDTQYF.